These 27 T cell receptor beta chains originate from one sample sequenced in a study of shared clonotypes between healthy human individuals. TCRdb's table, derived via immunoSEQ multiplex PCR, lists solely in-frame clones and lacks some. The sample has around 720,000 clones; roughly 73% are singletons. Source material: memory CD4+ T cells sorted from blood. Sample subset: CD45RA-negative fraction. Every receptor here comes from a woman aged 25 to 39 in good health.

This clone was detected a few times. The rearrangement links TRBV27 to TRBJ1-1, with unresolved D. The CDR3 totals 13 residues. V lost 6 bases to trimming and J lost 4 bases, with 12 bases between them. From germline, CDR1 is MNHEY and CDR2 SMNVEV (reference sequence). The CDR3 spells CASRRVGPTEAFF. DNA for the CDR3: TGTGCCAGCAGGAGAGTAGGGCCCACTGAAGCTTTCTTT.

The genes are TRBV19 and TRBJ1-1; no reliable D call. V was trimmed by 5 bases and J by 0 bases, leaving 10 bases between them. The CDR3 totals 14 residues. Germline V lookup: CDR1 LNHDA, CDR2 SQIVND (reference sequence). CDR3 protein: CASSDWSVNTEAFF. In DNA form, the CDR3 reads TGTGCCAGTAGTGATTGGTCGGTGAACACTGAAGCTTTCTTT.

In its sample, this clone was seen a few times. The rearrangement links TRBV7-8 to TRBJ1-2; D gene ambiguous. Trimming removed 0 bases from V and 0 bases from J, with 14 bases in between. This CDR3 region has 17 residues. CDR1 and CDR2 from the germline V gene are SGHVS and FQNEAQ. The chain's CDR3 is CASSLASLDSSNYGYTF. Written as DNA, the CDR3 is TGTGCCAGCAGCTTAGCGTCTCTCGATTCCTCTAACTATGGCTACACCTTC.

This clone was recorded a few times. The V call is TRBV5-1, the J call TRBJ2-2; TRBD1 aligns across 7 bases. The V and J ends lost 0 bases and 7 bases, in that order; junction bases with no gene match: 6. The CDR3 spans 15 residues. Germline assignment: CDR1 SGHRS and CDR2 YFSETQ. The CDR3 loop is CASSLADRDNGELFF. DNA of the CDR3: TGCGCCAGCAGCTTGGCCGACAGGGATAACGGGGAGCTGTTTTTT.

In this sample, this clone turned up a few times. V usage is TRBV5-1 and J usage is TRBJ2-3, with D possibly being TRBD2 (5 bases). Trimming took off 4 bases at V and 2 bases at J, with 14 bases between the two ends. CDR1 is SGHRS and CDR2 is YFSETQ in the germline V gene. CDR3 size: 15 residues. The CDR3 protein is CASSRASGYTDTQYF. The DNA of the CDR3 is TGCGCCAGCAGCCGGGCCAGCGGATACACAGATACGCAGTATTTT. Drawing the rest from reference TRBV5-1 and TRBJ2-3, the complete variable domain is KAGVTQTPRYLIKTRGQQVTLSCSPISGHRSVSWYQQTPGQGLQFLFEYFSETQRNKGNFPGRFSGRQFSNSRSEMNVSTLELGDSALYLCASSRASGYTDTQYFGPGTRLTVL.

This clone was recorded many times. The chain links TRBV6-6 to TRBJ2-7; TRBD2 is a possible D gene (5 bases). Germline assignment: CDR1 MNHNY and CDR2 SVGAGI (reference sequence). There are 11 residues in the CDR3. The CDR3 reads CATGKSYEQYF. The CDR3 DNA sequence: TGTGCAACCGGGAAGAGCTACGAGCAGTACTTC.

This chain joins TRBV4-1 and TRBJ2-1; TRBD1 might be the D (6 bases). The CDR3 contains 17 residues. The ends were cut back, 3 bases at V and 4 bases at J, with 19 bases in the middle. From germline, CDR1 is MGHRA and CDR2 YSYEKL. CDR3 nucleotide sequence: TGCGCCAGCAGCCAGCCGGGTAGGCAGGGGATTTACAATGAGCAGTTCTTC. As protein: CASSQPGRQGIYNEQFF.

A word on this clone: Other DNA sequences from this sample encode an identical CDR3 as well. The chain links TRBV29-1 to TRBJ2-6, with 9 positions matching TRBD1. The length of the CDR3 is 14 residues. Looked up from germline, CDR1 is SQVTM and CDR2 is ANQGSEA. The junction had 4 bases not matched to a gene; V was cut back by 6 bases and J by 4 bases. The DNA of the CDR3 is TGCAGCGTCGGGACAGGGTCCGGGGCCAACGTCCTGACTTTC. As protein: CSVGTGSGANVLTF.

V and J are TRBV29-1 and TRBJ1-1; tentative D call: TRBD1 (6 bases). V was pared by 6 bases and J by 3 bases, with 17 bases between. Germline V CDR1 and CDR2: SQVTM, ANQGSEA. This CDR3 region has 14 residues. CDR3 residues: CSVSVGARDTEAFF. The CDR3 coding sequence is TGCAGCGTGAGCGTGGGGGCCAGGGACACTGAAGCTTTCTTT.

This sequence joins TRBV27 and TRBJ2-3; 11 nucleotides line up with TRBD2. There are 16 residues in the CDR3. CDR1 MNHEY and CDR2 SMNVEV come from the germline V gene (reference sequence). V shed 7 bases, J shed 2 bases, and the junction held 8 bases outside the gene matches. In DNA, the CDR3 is TGTGCCAGCATGCAGACTAGCGGGGTGCACACAGATACGCAGTATTTT. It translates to CASMQTSGVHTDTQYF.

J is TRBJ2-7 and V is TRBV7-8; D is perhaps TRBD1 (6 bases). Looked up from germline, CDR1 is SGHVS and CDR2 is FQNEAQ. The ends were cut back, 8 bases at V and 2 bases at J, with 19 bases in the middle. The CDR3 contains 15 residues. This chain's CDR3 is CASATPKGVPYEQYF. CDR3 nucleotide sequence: TGTGCCAGCGCCACCCCTAAGGGGGTCCCCTACGAGCAGTACTTC.

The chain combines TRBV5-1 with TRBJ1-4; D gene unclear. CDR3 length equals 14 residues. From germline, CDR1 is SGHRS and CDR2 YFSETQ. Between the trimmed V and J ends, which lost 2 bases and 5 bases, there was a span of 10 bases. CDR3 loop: CASSFGSQNEKLFF. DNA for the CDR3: TGCGCCAGCAGCTTCGGGAGCCAGAATGAAAAACTGTTTTTT.

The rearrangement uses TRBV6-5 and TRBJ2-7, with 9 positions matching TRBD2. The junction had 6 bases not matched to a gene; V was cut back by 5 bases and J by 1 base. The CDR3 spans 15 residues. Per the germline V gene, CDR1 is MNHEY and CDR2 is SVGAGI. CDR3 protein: CASSRRLADSYEQYF. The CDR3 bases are TGTGCCAGCAGTAGGCGACTAGCGGATTCCTACGAGCAGTACTTC.

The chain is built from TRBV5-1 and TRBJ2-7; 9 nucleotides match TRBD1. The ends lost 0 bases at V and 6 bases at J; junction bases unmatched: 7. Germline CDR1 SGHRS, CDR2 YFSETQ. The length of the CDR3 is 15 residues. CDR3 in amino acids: CASSLVGQGSSEQYF. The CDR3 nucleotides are TGCGCCAGCAGCTTGGTAGGACAGGGGTCTTCCGAGCAGTACTTC.

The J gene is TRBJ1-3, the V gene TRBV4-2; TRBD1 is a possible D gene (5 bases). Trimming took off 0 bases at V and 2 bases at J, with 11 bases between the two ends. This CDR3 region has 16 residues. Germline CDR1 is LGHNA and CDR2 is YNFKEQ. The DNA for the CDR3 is TGTGCCAGCAGCCAAGACACCAGGGAGGCTGGAAACACCATATATTTT. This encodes CASSQDTREAGNTIYF.

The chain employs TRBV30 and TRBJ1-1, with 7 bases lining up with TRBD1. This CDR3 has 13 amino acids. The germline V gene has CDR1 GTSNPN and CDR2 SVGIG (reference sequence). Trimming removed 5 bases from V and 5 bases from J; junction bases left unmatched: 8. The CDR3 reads CAWGVRQGTEAFF. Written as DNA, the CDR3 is TGTGCCTGGGGAGTGAGACAGGGAACTGAAGCTTTCTTT.

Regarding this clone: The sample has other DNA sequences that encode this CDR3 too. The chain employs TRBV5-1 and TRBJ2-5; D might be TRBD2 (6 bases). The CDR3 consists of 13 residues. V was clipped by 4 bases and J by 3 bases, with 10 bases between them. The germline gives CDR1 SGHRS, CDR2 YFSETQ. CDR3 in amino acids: CASSRGLEETQYF. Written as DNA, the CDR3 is TGCGCCAGCAGCAGGGGACTGGAAGAGACCCAGTACTTC.

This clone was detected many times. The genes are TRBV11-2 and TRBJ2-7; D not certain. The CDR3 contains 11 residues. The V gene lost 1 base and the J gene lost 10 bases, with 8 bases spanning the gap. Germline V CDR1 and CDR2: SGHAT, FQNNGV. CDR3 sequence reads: CASSLGGTQYF. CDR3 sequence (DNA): TGTGCCAGCAGCTTAGGCGGTACTCAGTACTTC.

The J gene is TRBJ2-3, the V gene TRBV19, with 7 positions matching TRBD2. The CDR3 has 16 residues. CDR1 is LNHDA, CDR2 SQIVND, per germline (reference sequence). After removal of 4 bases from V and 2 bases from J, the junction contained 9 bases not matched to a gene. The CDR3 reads CASSTDLAAPTDTQYF. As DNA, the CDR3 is TGTGCCAGTAGTACCGACCTAGCGGCACCCACAGATACGCAGTATTTT.

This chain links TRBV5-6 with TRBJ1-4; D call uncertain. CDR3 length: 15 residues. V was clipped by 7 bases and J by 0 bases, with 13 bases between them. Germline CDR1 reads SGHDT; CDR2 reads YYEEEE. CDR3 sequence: CASGKRVTTNEKLFF. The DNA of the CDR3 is TGTGCCAGCGGAAAGAGGGTCACAACTAATGAAAAACTGTTTTTT.

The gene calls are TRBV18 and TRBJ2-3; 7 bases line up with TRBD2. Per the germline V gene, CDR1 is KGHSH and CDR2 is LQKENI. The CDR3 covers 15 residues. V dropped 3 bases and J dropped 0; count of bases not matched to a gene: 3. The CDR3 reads CASSPGGYSTDTQYF. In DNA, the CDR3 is TGTGCCAGCTCACCGGGAGGGTATAGCACAGATACGCAGTATTTT.

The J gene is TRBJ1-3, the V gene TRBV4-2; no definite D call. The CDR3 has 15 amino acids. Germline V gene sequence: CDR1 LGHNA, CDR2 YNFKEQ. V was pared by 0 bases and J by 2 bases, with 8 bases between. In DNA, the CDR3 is TGTGCCAGCAGCCAAGATTCTTATCCTGGAAACACCATATATTTT. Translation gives CASSQDSYPGNTIYF.

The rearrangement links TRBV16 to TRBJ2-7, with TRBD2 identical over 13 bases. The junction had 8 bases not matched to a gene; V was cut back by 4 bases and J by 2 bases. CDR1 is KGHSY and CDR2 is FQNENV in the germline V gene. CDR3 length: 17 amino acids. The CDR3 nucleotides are TGTGCCAGCAGCCCCACTAGCGGGAGGGGTTCTACCTACGAGCAGTACTTC. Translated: CASSPTSGRGSTYEQYF. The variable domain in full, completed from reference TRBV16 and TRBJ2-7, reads GEEVAQTPKHLVRGEGQKAKLYCAPIKGHSYVFWYQQVLKNEFKFLISFQNENVFDETGMPKERFSAKCLPNSPCSLEIQATKLEDSAVYFCASSPTSGRGSTYEQYFGPGTRLTVT.

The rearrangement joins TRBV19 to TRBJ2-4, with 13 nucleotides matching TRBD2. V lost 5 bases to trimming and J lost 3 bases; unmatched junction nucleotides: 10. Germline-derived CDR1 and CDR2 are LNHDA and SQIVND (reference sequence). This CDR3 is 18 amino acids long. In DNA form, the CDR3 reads TGTGCCAGTAGTCCTAGACCCGGGACTAGCGGGATCAAAAACATTCAGTACTTC. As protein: CASSPRPGTSGIKNIQYF.

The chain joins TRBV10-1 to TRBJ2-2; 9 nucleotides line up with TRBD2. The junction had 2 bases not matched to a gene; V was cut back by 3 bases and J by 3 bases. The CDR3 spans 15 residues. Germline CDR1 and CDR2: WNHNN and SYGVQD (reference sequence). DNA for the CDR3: TGCGCCAGCAGTGACCTAGCGGGGTACACCGGGGAGCTGTTTTTT. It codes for CASSDLAGYTGELFF.

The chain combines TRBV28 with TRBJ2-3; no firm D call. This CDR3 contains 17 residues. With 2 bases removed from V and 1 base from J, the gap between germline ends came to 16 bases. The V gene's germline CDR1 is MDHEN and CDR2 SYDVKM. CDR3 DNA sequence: TGTGCCAGCAGTTTACCGCCAGGAACTCTAGGCACAGATACGCAGTATTTT. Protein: CASSLPPGTLGTDTQYF.

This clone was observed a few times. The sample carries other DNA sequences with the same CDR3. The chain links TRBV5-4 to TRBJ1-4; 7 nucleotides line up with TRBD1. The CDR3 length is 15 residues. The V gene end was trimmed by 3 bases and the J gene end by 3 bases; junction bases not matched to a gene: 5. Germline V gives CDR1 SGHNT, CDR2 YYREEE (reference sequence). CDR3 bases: TGTGCCAGCAGCTCAGGGGGGCAGGCTAATGAAAAACTGTTTTTT. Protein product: CASSSGGQANEKLFF.